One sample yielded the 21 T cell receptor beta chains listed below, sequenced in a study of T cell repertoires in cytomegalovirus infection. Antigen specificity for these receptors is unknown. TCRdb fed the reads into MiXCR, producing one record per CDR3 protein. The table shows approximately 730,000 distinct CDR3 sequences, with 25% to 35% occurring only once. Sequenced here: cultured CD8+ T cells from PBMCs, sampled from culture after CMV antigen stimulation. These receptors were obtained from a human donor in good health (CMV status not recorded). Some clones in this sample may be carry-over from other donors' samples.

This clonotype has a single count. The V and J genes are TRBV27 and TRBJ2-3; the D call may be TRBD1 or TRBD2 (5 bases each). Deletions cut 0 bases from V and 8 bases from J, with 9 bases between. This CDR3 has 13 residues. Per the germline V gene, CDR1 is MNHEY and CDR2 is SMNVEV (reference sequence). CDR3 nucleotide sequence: TGTGCCAGCAGTTTATCAAGGGACGGTACGCAGTATTTT. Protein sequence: CASSLSRDGTQYF.

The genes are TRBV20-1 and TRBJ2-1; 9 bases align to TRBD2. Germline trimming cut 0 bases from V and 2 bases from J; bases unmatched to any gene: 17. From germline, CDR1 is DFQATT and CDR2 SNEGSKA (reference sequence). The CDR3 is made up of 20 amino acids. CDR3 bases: TGCAGTGCTAGAGATGCGGTGGTAGCGGGGGAAAGGCTGCCCTACAATGAGCAGTTCTTC. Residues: CSARDAVVAGERLPYNEQFF.

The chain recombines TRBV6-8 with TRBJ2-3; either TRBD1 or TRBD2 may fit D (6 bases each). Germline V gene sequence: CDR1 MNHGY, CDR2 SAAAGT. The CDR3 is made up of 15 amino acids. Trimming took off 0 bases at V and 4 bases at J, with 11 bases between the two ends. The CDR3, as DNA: TGTGCCAGCAGTTACTCTGGGGGGCTGGCAGATACGCAGTATTTT. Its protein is CASSYSGGLADTQYF.

CDR3 amino acids: CASSSSLGLGTDTQYF. The CDR3 DNA reads TGTGCCAGTAGTTCCTCCTTGGGACTAGGCACAGATACGCAGTATTTT. The chain recombines TRBV19 with TRBJ2-3; 8 positions match TRBD2. V shed 5 bases, J shed 1 base, and the junction held 8 bases outside the gene matches. The CDR3 totals 16 residues. CDR1 and CDR2 (germline): LNHDA, SQIVND (reference sequence).

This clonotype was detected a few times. The CDR3 is CASSIRVTYSYEQYF. DNA of the CDR3: TGTGCCAGTAGTATCAGGGTGACCTACTCCTACGAGCAGTACTTC. The chain employs TRBV19 and TRBJ2-7, with a tentative D call TRBD1 (5 bases). Per germline, CDR1 LNHDA and CDR2 SQIVND (reference sequence). CDR3 length: 15 residues. With 3 bases removed from V and 0 bases from J, the gap between germline ends came to 12 bases.

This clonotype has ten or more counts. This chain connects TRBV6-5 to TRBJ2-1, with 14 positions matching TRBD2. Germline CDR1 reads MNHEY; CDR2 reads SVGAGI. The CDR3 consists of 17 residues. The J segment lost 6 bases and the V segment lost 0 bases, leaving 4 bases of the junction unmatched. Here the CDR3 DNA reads TGTGCCAGCAGTTACTCGTTCGGACTAGCGGGGGGCAATGAGCAGTTCTTC. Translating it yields CASSYSFGLAGGNEQFF.

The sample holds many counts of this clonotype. CDR3 DNA sequence: TGTGCCAGCAGGAAAACTAGCGGGGAGTGGGATACGCAGTATTTT. Its protein product is CASRKTSGEWDTQYF. The rearrangement links TRBV7-3 to TRBJ2-3; 10 bases are a match to TRBD2. With V trimmed by 6 bases and J by 6 bases, 9 bases remained unmatched. CDR1 and CDR2 (germline): SGHTA, FQGTGA. The CDR3 length is 15 residues.

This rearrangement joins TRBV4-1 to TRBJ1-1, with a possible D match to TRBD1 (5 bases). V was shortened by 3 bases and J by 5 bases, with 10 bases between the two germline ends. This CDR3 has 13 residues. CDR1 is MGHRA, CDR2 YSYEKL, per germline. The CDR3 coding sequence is TGCGCCAGCAGCCAGCATCAGGGAACTGAAGCTTTCTTT. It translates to CASSQHQGTEAFF.

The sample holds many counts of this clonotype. The CDR3 loop reads CASSSAGASTDTQYF. The CDR3 bases are TGTGCCAGCAGCTCGGCGGGGGCTAGCACAGATACGCAGTATTTT. The chain couples TRBV7-2 to TRBJ2-3; D is possibly TRBD2 (7 bases). This CDR3 comprises 15 residues. The V end lost 4 bases, the J end lost 0 bases, and 11 bases lay between the germline ends. Germline assignment: CDR1 SGHTA and CDR2 FQGNSA.

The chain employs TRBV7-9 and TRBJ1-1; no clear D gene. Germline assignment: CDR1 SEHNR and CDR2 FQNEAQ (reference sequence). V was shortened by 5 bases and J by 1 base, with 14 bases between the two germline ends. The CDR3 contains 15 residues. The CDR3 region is CASSPGDVWNTEAFF. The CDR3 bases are TGTGCCAGCAGCCCCGGGGATGTTTGGAACACTGAAGCTTTCTTT. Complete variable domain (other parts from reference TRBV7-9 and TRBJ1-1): DTGVSQNPRHKITKRGQNVTFRCDPISEHNRLYWYRQTLGQGPEFLTYFQNEAQLEKSRLLSDRFSAERPKGSFSTLEIQRTEQGDSAMYLCASSPGDVWNTEAFFGQGTRLTVV.

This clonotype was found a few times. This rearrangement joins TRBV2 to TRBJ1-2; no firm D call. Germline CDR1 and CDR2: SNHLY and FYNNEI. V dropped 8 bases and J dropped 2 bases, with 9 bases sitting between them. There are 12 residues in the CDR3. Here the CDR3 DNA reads TGTGCCAGCCCCAGGTGGAACTATGGCTACACCTTC. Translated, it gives CASPRWNYGYTF.

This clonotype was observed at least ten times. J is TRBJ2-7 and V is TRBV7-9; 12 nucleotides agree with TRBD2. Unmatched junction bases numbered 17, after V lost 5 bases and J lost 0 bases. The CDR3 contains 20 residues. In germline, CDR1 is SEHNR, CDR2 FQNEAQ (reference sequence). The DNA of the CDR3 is TGTGCCAGCAGCCCACGGACTAGCGGGGCGGTTGACCTTTTCTCCTACGAGCAGTACTTC. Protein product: CASSPRTSGAVDLFSYEQYF. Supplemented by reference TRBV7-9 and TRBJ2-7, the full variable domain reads DTGVSQNPRHKITKRGQNVTFRCDPISEHNRLYWYRQTLGQGPEFLTYFQNEAQLEKSRLLSDRFSAERPKGSFSTLEIQRTEQGDSAMYLCASSPRTSGAVDLFSYEQYFGPGTRLTVT.

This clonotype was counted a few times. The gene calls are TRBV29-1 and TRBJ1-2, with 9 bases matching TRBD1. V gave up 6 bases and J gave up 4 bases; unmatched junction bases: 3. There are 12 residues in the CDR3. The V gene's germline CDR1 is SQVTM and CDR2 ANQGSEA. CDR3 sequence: CSVVDRGYGYTF. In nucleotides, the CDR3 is TGCAGCGTGGTGGACAGGGGCTATGGCTACACCTTC. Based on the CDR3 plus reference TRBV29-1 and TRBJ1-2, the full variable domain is SAVISQKPSRDICQRGTSLTIQCQVDSQVTMMFWYRQQPGQSLTLIATANQGSEATYESGFVIDKFPISRPNLTFSTLTVSNMSPEDSSIYLCSVVDRGYGYTFGSGTRLTVV.

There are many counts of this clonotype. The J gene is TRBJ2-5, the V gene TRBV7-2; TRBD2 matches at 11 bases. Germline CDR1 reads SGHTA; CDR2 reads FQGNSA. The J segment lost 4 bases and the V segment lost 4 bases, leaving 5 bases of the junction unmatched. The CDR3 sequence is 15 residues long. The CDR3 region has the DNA TGTGCCAGCAGCTCAACTAGCGGGGGTCTAGAGACCCAGTACTTC. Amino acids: CASSSTSGGLETQYF.

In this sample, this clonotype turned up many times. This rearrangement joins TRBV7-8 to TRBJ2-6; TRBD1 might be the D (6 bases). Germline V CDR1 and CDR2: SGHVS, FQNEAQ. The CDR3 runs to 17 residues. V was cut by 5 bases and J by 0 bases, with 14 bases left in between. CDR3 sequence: CASSRSRTASGANVLTF. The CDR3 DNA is TGTGCCAGCAGCCGGAGTAGGACAGCCTCTGGGGCCAACGTCCTGACTTTC.

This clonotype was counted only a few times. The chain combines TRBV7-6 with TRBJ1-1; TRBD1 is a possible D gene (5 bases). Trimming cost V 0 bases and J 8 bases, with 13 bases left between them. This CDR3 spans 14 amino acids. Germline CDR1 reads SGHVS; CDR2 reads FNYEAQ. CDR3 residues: CASSLAITEGEAFF. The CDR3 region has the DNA TGTGCCAGCAGCTTAGCTATCACAGAGGGGGAAGCTTTCTTT. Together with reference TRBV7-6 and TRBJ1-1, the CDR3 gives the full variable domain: GAGVSQSPRYKVTKRGQDVALRCDPISGHVSLYWYRQALGQGPEFLTYFNYEAQQDKSGLPNDRFSAERPEGSISTLTIQRTEQRDSAMYRCASSLAITEGEAFFGQGTRLTVV.

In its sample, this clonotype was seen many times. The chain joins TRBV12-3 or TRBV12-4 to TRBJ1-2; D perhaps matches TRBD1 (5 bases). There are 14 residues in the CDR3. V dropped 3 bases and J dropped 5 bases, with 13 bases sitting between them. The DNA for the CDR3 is TGTGCCAGCAGTTTGGAGCCAGGGCGGTATGGCTACACCTTC. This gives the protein CASSLEPGRYGYTF.

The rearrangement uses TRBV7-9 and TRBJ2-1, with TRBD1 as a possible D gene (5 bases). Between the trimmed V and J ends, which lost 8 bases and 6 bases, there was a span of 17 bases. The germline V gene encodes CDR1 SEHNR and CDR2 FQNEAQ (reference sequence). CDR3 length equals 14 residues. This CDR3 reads CASSGPYTGNEQFF. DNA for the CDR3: TGTGCCAGCTCAGGGCCCTATACCGGCAATGAGCAGTTCTTC.

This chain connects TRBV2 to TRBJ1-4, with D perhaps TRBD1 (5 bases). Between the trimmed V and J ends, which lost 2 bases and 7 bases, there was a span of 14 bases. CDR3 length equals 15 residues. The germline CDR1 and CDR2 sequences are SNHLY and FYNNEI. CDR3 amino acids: CASSETPGHAEKLFF. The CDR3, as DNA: TGTGCCAGCAGTGAAACCCCAGGGCACGCTGAAAAACTGTTTTTT.

CDR3 region: CASSLAQAGTREAFF. For the CDR3, the DNA is TGTGCCAGCAGCTTAGCACAGGCAGGGACCCGGGAAGCTTTCTTT. This rearrangement joins TRBV7-6 to TRBJ1-1; D might be TRBD1 (5 bases). Germline V gene sequence: CDR1 SGHVS, CDR2 FNYEAQ. V lost 0 bases, J lost 8 bases, and 16 bases lay in between. CDR3 length: 15 residues.

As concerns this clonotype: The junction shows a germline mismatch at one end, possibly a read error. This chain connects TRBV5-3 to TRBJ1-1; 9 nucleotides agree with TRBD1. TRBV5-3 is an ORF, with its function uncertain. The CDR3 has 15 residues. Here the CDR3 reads CASSSRTGDYTEAFF. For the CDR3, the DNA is TGTGCCAGCAGCTCTCGGACAGGGGATTACACTGAAGCTTTCTTT.